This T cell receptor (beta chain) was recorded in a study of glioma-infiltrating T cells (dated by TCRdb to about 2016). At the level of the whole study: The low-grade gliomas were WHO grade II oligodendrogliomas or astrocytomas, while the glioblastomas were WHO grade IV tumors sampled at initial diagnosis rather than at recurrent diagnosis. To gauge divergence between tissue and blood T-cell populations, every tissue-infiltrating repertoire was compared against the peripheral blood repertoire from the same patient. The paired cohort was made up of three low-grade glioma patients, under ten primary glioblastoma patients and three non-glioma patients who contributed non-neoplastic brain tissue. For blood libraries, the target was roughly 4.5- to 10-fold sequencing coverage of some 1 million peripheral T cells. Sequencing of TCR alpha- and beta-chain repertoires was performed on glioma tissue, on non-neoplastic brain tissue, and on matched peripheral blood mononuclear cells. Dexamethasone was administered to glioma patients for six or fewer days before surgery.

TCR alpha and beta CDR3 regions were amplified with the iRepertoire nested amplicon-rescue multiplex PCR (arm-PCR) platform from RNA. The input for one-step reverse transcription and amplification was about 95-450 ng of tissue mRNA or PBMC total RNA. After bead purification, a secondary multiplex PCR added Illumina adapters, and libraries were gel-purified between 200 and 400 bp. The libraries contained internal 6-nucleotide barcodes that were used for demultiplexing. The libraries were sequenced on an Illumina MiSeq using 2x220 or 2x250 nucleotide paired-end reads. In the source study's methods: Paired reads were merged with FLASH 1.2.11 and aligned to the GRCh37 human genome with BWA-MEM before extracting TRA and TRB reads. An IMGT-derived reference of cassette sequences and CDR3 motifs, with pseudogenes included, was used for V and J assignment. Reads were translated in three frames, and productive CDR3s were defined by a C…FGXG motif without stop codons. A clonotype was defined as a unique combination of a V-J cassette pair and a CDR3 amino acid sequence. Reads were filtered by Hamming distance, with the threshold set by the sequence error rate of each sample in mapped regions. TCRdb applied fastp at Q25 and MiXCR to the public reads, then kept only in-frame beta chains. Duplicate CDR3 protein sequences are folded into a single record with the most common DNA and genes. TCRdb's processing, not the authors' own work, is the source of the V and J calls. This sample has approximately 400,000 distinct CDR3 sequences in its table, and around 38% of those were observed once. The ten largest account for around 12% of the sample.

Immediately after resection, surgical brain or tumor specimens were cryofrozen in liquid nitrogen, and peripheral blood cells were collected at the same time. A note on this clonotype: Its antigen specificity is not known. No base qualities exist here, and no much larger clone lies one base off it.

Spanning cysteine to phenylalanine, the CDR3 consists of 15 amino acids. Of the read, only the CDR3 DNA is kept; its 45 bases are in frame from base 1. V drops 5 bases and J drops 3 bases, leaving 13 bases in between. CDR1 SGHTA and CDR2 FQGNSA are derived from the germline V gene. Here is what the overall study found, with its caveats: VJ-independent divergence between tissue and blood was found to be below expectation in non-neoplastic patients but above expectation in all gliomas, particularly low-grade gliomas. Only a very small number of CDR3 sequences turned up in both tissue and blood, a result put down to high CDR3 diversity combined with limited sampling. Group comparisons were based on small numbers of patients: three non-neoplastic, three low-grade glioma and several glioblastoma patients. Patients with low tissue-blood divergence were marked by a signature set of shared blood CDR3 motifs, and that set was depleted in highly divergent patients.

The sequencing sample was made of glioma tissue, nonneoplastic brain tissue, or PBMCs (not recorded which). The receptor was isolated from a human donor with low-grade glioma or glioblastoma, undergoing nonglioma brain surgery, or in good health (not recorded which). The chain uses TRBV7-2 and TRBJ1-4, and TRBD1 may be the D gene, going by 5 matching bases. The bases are TGTGCCAGCAGCGACCAGGGTGCGCCTAATGAAAAACTGTTTTTT. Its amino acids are CASSDQGAPNEKLFF.